This is a list of T cell receptor beta chains from one sample in a study of Graves' ophthalmopathy and Graves' hyperthyroidism. MiXCR, applied by TCRdb to the multiplex PCR reads, yields one record per CDR3 protein. The repertoire has approximately 700,000 distinct CDR3 sequences, about 40% of them found once; the top ten carry more than 2.5%. Sequenced input: peripheral blood. The receptors originated from an adult man with Graves' ophthalmopathy. Each CDR3 is given with its conserved first and last residue. D genes are given only for firm matches. Rows may omit the clone size; those that give it use once, few, many or a size class.

d_gene	j_gene	v_gene	len	abundance	CDR3nt	CDR3aa
TRBD2	TRBJ2-7	TRBV7-2	15	many	TGTGCCAGCAGCCAGAGGACTAGCGGTTCTGCCGAGCAGTACTTC	CASSQRTSGSAEQYF
TRBD1	TRBJ1-6	TRBV20-1	13	few	TGCAGTGCTCAGGGGGCAGGAAATTCACCCCTCCACTTT	CSAQGAGNSPLHF
TRBD2	TRBJ2-1	TRBV24-1	15	-	TGTGCCACCAGTGATGCGGGAGTACCCTACAATGAGCAGTTCTTC	CATSDAGVPYNEQFF
-	TRBJ1-5	TRBV6-1	18	-	TGTGCCAGCAGTGAACGGCCCCCGGGAGGGTTGAGCCGTCAGCCCCAGCATTTT	CASSERPPGGLSRQPQHF
-	TRBJ2-7	TRBV20-1	14	-	TGCAGTGCTAGAGGGACGGAAAGCTCCTACGAGCAGTACTTC	CSARGTESSYEQYF
-	TRBJ1-4	TRBV29-1	13	-	TGCAGCAGTCTGGGCTACGGTAATGAAAAACTGTTTTTT	CSSLGYGNEKLFF
-	TRBJ1-2	TRBV4-1	16	few	TGCGCCAGCAGCCAAGTTGAGGCGGTAGCTAACTATGGCTACACCTTC	CASSQVEAVANYGYTF
-	TRBJ2-5	TRBV10-3	12	-	TGTGCCATCAGTGCCACGTCAGAGACCCAGTACTTC	CAISATSETQYF
-	TRBJ2-5	TRBV9	15	few	TGTGCCAGCAGCCAAGATTTTGGGTCGCCACAGACCCAGTACTTC	CASSQDFGSPQTQYF
-	TRBJ1-5	TRBV6-5	14	-	TGTGCCAGCACCCCCGACCCCGGGAATCAGCCCCAGCATTTT	CASTPDPGNQPQHF